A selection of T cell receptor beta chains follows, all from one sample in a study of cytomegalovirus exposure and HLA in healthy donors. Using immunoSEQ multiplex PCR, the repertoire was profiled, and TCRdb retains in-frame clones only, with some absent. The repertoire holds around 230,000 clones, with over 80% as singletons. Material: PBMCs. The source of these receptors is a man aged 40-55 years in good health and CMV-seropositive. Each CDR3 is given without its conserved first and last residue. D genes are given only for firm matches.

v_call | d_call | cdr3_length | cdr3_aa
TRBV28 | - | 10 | ASSLGPAEAF
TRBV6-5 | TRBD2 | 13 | ASSYGTAGGYEQY
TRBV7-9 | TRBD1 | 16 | ASTLGRPARQGGFEAF
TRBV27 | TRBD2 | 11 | ASSMGGGGEQY
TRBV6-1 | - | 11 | ASSERGKGGYT
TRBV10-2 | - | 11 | ASTEGPRMEQY
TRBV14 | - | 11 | ASRPKGAGGYT
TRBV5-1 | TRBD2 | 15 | ASSPTSGRNLGDTQY
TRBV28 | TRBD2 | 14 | ASRLLGLAVGNEQF
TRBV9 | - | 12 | ASSAGLFTDTQY
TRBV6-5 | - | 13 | ASSAIRARDNEQF
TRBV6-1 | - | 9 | ASSEVGQQY
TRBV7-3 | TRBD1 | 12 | ASSLGQTNTEAF
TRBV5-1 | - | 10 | ASSLGGPGYT
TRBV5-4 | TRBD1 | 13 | ASSPRTGGPYEQY
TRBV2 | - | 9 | ASSVKETQY
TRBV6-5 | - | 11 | ASSYLGPGELF
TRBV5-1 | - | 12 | ASSDRGGSYEQY
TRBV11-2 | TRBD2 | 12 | ASSLAGGRLEQF
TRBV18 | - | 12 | ASSPQGANEKLF
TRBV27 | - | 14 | ASSPRVLVNTGELF
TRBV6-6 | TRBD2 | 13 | ASSLLAGGPNEQF
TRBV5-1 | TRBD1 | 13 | ASSLDDRGNTEAF
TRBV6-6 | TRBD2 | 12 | ASSYKRERYEQY
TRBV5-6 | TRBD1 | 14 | ASSFQNRGHTDTQY
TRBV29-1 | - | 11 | SAGGQGSEKLF
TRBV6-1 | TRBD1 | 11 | ASSPDRAYGYT
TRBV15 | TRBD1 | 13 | ATSRVLDRDYEQY
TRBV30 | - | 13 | AYSSLGGMNTEAF
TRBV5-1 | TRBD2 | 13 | ASSPIAGGSNEQF
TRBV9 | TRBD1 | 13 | ASSPGTAVAYGYT
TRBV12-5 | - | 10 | ASSLPSQPQH
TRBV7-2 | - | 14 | ASSLEPGGLEDTQY
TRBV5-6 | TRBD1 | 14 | ASSLGDRVFQETQY
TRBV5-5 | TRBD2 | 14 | ASSLSAGGRTGELF
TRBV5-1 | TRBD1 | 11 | ASSLTGLETQY
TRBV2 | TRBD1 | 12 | ASSDNRGHQPQH
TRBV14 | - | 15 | ASSQDWAGPSSDEQF
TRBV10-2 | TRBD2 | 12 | ASTVAGNTGELF
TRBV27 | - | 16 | ASSISLGGAAGANVLT
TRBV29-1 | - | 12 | SARDSKMNTEAF
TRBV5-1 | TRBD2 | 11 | ASSLPTSDTQY
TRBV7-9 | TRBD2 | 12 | ASSLRGEQETQY
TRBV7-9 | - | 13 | ASSLGQGGYYEQY
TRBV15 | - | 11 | ATSREQLAEAF
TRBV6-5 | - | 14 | ASSYSEGAWENIQY
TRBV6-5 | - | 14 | ASSFQTGSITDTQY
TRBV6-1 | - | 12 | ASVEGPGKNIQY
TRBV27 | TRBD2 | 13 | ASSSILAGYETQY
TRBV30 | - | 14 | AWSVRNSLSTDTQY
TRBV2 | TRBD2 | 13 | ASRGSGRAIGELF
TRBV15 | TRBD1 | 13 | ATSRVGQAVYGYT
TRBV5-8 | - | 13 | ASRLTGSGNQPQH